The entry that follows covers one T cell receptor beta chain sequence. The sample is drawn from a study of blood T cell repertoires in COVID-19. Looked up from germline, CDR1 is SGHTA and CDR2 is FQGNSA. This CDR3 is 15 amino acids long. The V and J ends lost 1 base and 7 bases respectively, with 15 bases between them. Produced via immunoSEQ multiplex PCR; TCRdb's table is partial and in-frame only. The profile shows hundreds of thousands of clones, 80% to 90% of them singletons. This clonotype originated in a young woman who had recovered from COVID-19. The genes are TRBV7-2 and TRBJ2-3, with D possibly TRBD1 on 5 matching bases. Sequenced material: PBMCs or T cells enriched from blood (not recorded which). As DNA, the CDR3 is TGTGCCAGCAGCTTAGATGTCAGGGCAGATCATACGCAGTATTTT. Amino acid sequence: CASSLDVRADHTQYF. The variable domain in full, with the rest retrieved from reference TRBV7-2 and TRBJ2-3, is GAGVSQSPSNKVTEKGKDVELRCDPISGHTALYWYRQSLGQGLEFLIYFQGNSAPDKSGLPSDRFSAERTGGSVSTLTIQRTQQEDSAVYLCASSLDVRADHTQYFGPGTRLTVL.